This T cell receptor (beta chain) is drawn from a study of spatial heterogeneity in lung cancer. Study-level information: Each unique TCR and UMI combination was seen more than ten times on average in raw reads.

One entry per CDR3 protein, called by TCRdb with MiXCR from the 5' RACE reads. The table lists around 9,300 distinct CDR3 sequences, about 6% of them singletons, with around 25% in the top ten. This clonotype is medium-sized within its sample. Its target is unknown. The CDR3 sequence is 11 residues long. The V end was cut by 7 bases, the J end by 1 base, with 4 bases between. Germline V gives CDR1 SQVTM, CDR2 ANQGSEA. Time point noted: sample taken at primary tumor resection. Patients with untreated early-stage non-small cell lung cancer, numbering around 72, were the donors. From tumor, nontumor lung or frozen PBMC, whole RNA was taken unsorted for sequencing. Study-wide points: Numbers of ubiquitous and regional expanded TCRs tracked ubiquitous and regional nonsynonymous mutation counts, respectively. Higher tumor mutation counts went along with higher counts of expanded intratumoral alpha and beta TCRs.

This chain links TRBV29-1 with TRBJ2-2; unclear D gene. This TCR derives from a female donor with early-stage non-small cell lung cancer. The starting material was lung tumor tissue, obtained at surgery. The CDR3 protein is CSGQNTGELFF. The CDR3 DNA is TGCAGCGGACAGAACACCGGGGAGCTGTTTTTT.